This TCR beta chain was obtained from a study of cytotoxic CD8 clonotypes in ibrutinib-treated CLL. Broader study findings: At baseline, clonality was higher than in age-matched healthy donors and correlated with CD8+ counts.

Profiling relied on immunoSEQ multiplex PCR, and the TCRdb table lists in-frame clones only, not all of them. The repertoire holds 45,000 to 50,000 clones, around 53% seen once, with 32% in the top ten. CDR3 size: 14 residues. The germline CDR1 and CDR2 sequences are KGHSH and LQKENI. Trimming took off 3 bases at V and 4 bases at J, with 12 bases between the two ends. Sample share makes this clone hyperexpanded. What it binds is unknown. The sequence derives from a human donor with chronic lymphocytic leukemia. This sample comprised PBMCs, obtained after 12 months of ibrutinib treatment. V usage is TRBV18 and J usage is TRBJ1-1, with no clear D. CDR3 loop: CASSPGGWSTEAFF. The CDR3 nucleotides read TGTGCCAGCTCACCTGGAGGGTGGTCCACTGAAGCTTTCTTT.